This TCR beta chain was sequenced during a study of blood T cell repertoires in COVID-19. About the research overall: Samples of COVID-19 (acute and convalescent) were obtained from the United States, Italy and Spain. T cells, B-cell-depleted T cells, or PBMCs provided the cDNA or gDNA that served as material.

Germline assignment: CDR1 LNHNV and CDR2 YYDKDF (reference sequence). The length of the CDR3 is 13 residues. V dropped 5 bases and J dropped 6 bases, with 14 bases sitting between them. Authors' analysis steps: Reference gene primer amplification gave estimated nucleated cell counts. Only in-frame clones appear in the TCRdb table, and some are missing; sequencing was by immunoSEQ multiplex PCR. V and J calls and clone size are copied from that table; D and trimming were computed from the DNA. The sample yields 150,000 to 200,000 clones, approximately 86% seen once. The chain uses TRBV15 and TRBJ2-7; tentative D call: TRBD1 (6 bases). The source of this sequence is a man in his 60s with COVID-19, enrolled during active disease. Sequencing was carried out using peripheral blood. The CDR3 region is CATSSVRGSEQYF. The CDR3 coding sequence is TGTGCCACCAGCTCTGTTAGGGGGAGCGAGCAGTACTTC.